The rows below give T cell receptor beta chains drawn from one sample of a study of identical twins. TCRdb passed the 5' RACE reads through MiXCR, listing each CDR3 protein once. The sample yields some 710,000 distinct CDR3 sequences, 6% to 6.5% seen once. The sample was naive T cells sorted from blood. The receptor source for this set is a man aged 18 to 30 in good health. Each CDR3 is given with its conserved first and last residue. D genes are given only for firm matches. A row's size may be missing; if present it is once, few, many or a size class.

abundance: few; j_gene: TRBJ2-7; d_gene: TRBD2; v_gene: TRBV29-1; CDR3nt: TGCAGCGTTGAGGGTGGGACTAGCTTCTACGAGCAGTACTTC; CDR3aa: CSVEGGTSFYEQYF
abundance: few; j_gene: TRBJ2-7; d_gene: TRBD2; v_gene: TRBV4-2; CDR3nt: TGTGCCAGCAGCCAACCCCTAGCGGGAGATTCCCACGAGCAGTACTTC; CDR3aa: CASSQPLAGDSHEQYF
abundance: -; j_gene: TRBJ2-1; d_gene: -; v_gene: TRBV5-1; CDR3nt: TGCGCCAGCAGCCCGGGAACCCCGATCTACGACAATGAGCAGTTCTTC; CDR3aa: CASSPGTPIYDNEQFF
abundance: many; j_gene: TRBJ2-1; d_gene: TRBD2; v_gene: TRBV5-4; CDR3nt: TGTGCCAGCAGCTTGGAGGCTAGCGGTGAGCAGTTCTTC; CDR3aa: CASSLEASGEQFF
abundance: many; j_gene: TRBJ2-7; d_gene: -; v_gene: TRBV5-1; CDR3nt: TGCGCCAGCAGCTTGCGCGGTTTGCACGTCTACGAGCAGTACTTC; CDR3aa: CASSLRGLHVYEQYF
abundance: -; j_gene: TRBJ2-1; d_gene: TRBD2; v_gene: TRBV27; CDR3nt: TGTGCCAGCTCACGGGAGGGTGCCTACAATGAGCAGTTCTTC; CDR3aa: CASSREGAYNEQFF
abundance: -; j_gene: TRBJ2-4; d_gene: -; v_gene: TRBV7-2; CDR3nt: TGTGCCAGCAGCCCGCGAGAGGGGATAAACATTCAGTACTTC; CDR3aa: CASSPREGINIQYF
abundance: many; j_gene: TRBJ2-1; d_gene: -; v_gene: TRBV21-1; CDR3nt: TGTGCCAGTGGGGGTTTCGGCCCGGTGTCCTACAATGAGCAGTTCTTC; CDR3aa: CASGGFGPVSYNEQFF
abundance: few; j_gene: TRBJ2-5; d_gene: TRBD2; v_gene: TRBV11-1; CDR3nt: TGTGCCAGCAGCGCACTCCCGAGCCGACTAGCGGGAGGGGAAGAGACCCAGTACTTC; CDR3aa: CASSALPSRLAGGEETQYF
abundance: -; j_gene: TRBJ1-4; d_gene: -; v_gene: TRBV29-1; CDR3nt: TGCAGCGGCACACAGGGAACTAATGAAAAACTGTTTTTT; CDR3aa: CSGTQGTNEKLFF
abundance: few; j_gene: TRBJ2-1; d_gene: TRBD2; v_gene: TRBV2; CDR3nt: TGTGCCAGCAGGGGACTAGCGTTTCCGATCAATGAGCAGTTCTTC; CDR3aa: CASRGLAFPINEQFF
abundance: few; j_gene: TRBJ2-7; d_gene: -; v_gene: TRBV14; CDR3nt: TGTGCCAGCAGCCTCAAAAGCGGGTCCTCCTACGAGCAGTACTTC; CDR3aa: CASSLKSGSSYEQYF
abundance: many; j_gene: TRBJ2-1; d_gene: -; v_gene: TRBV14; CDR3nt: TGTGCCAGCAGCCAATCCCCTCTGGTCAGGGCCTACAATGAGCAGTTCTTC; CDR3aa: CASSQSPLVRAYNEQFF
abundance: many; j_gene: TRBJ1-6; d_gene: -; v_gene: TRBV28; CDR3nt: TGTGCCAGCAGCGAGTGGGCACAGGGCTGGAATTCACCCCTCCACTTT; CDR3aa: CASSEWAQGWNSPLHF
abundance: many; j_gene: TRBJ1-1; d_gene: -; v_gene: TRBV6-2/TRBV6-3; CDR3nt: TGTGCCAGCAGTTGGAAGTGGGACACTGAAGCTTTCTTT; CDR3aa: CASSWKWDTEAFF
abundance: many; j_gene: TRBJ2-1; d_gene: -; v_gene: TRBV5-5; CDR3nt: TGTGCCAGCAGGTGGGCCAGCGGACCCTACAATGAGCAGTTCTTC; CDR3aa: CASRWASGPYNEQFF
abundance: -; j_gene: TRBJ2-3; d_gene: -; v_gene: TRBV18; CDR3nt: TGTGCCAGCTCACCCCGCCCGGGAAGCACAGATACGCAGTATTTT; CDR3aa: CASSPRPGSTDTQYF
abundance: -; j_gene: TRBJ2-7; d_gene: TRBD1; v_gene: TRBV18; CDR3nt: TGTGCCAGCTCACCGTGGACAGGGGTATCCTACGAGCAGTACTTC; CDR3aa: CASSPWTGVSYEQYF
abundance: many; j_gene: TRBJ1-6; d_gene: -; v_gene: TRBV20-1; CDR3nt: TGCAGTGCTAGTGGGGTTTCACCCCTCCACTTT; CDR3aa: CSASGVSPLHF
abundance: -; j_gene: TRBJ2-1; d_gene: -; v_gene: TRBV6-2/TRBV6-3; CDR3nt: TGTGCCAGCAGTTACCGGGACTACAATGAGCAGTTCTTC; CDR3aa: CASSYRDYNEQFF
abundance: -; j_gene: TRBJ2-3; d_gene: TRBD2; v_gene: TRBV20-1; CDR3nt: TGCAGTGCAAACGCACTAGCGGGAGGCACAGATACGCAGTATTTT; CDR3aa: CSANALAGGTDTQYF
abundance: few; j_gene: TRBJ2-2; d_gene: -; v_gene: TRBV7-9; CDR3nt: TGTGCCAGCAGCTTCTACACGGGTATCACCGGGGAGCTGTTTTTT; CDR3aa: CASSFYTGITGELFF
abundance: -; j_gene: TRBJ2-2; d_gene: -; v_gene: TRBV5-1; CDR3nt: TGCGCCAGCAGCTTGGACTCGAGGGGGGAGCTGTTTTTT; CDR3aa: CASSLDSRGELFF
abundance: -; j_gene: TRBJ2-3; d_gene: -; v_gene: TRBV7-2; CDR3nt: TGTGCCAGCAGCTTATCGGTGGGGGCAGGGGATACGCAGTATTTT; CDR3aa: CASSLSVGAGDTQYF
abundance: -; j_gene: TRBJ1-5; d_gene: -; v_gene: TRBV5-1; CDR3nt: TGCGCCAGCAGCTTTGTCGGCCACGAGCCCCAGCATTTT; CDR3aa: CASSFVGHEPQHF
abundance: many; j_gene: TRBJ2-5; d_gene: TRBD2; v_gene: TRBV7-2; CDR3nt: TGTGCCAGCAGCTCCGATGTATTCCTAGCGGGGGAAGAGACCCAGTACTTC; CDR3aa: CASSSDVFLAGEETQYF
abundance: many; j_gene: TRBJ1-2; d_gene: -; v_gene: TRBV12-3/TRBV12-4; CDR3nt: TGTGCCAGCAGCCGATCTTGGGGCTACACCTTC; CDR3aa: CASSRSWGYTF
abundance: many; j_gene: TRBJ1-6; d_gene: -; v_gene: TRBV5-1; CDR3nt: TGCGCCAGCAAAGAGGAAGAAGATTCACCCCTCCACTTT; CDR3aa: CASKEEEDSPLHF
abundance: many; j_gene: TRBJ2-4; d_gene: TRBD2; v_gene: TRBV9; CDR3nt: TGTGCCAGCAGCGCAGACAGCGGGAGGGCCTGGCAGTACTTC; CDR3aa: CASSADSGRAWQYF
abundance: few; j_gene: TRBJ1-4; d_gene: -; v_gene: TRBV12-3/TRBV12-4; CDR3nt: TGTGCCAGCGGGACATATACCGAAAAACTGTTTTTT; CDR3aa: CASGTYTEKLFF
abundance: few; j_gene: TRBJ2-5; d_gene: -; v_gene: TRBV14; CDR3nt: TGTGCCAGCAGCCGCCCGGCGTTCCAAGAGACCCAGTACTTC; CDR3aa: CASSRPAFQETQYF